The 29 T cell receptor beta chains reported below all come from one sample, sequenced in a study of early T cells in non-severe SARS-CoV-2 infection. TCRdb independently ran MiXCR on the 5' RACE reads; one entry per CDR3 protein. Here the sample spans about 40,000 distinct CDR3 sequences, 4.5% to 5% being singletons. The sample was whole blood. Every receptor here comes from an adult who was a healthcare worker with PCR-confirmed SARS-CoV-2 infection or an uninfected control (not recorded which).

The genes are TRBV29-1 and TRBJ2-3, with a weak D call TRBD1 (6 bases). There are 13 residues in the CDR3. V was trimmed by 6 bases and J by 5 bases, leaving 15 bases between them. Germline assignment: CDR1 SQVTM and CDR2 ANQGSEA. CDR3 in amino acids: CSVADRNKDTQYF. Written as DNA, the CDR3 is TGCAGCGTAGCAGACAGGAATAAAGATACGCAGTATTTT.

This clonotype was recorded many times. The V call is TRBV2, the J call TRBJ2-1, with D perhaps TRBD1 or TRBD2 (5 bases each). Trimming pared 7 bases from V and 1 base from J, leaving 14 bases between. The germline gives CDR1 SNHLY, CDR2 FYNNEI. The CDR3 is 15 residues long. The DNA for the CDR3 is TGTGCCAGCATGAAGGGGACCGAATCCTACAATGAGCAGTTCTTC. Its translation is CASMKGTESYNEQFF.

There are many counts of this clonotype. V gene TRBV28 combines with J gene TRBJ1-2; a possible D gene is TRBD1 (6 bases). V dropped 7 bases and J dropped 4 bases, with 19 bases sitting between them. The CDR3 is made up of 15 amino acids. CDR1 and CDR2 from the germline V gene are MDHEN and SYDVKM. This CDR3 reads CASTQGGQGLYGYTF. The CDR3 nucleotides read TGTGCCAGCACCCAAGGAGGTCAGGGGCTCTATGGCTACACCTTC.

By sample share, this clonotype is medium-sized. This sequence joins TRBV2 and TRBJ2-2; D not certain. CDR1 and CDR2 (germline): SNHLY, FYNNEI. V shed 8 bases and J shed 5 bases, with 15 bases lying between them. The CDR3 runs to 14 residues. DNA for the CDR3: TGTGCCAGCGTTCAGAACTATGGGACCGGGGAGCTGTTTTTT. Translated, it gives CASVQNYGTGELFF.

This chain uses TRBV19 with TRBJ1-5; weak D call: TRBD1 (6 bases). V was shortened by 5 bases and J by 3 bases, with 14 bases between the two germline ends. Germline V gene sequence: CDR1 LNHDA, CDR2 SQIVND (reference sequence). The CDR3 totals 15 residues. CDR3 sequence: CASSALDRFNQPQHF. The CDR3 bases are TGTGCCAGTAGTGCTCTAGACAGGTTCAATCAGCCCCAGCATTTT.

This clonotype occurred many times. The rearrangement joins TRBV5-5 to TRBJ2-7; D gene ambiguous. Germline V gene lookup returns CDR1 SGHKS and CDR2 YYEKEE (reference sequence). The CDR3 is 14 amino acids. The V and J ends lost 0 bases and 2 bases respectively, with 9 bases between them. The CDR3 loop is CASSLAANPYEQYF. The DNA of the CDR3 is TGTGCCAGCAGCTTGGCCGCGAATCCCTACGAGCAGTACTTC.

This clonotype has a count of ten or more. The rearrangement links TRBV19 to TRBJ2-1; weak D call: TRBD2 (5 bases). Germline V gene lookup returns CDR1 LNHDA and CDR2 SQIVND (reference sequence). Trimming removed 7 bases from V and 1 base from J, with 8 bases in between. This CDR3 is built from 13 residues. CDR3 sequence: CASIGDSYNEQFF. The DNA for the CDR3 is TGTGCCAGTATCGGGGATTCCTACAATGAGCAGTTCTTC. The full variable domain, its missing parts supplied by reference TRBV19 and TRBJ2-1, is DGGITQSPKYLFRKEGQNVTLSCEQNLNHDAMYWYRQDPGQGLRLIYYSQIVNDFQKGDIAEGYSVSREKKESFPLTVTSAQKNPTAFYLCASIGDSYNEQFFGPGTRLTVL.

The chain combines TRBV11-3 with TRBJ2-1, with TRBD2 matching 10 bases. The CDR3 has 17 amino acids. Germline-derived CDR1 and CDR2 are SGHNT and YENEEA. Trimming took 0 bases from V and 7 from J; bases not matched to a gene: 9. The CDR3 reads CASSLDRLAGDKNEQFF. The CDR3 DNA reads TGTGCCAGCAGCTTAGATCGGCTAGCGGGAGACAAAAATGAGCAGTTCTTC.

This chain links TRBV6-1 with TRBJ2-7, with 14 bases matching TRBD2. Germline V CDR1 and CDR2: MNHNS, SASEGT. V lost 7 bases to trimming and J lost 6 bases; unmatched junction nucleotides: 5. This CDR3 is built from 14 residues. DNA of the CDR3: TGTGCCAGCACCGGGACTAGCGGGAGTCTCGAGCAGTACTTC. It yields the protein CASTGTSGSLEQYF.

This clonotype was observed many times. The CDR3 reads CASSPTRPLSYEQYF. CDR3 DNA sequence: TGTGCCAGCAGTCCTACTAGGCCCCTCTCCTACGAGCAGTACTTC. The chain carries TRBV6-2 or TRBV6-3 and TRBJ2-7, with a possible D match to TRBD2 (5 bases). Germline V gene data show CDR1 as MNHEY and CDR2 as SVGEGT. Trimming removed 5 bases at V and 0 bases at J, with 14 bases between. The CDR3 loop spans 15 amino acids.

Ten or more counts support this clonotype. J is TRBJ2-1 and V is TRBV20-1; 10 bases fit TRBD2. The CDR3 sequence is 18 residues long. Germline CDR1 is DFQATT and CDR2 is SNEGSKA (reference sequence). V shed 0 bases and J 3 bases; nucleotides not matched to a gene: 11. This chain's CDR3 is CSARDLVNSGRDYNEQFF. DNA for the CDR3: TGCAGTGCTAGAGATCTCGTTAACAGCGGGAGGGACTACAATGAGCAGTTCTTC.

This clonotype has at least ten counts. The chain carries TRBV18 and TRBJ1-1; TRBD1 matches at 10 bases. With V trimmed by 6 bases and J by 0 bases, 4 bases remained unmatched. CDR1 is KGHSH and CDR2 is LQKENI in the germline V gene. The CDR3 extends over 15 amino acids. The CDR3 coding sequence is TGTGCCAGCTCGGGAGGGACAGGGGTGAACACTGAAGCTTTCTTT. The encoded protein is CASSGGTGVNTEAFF.

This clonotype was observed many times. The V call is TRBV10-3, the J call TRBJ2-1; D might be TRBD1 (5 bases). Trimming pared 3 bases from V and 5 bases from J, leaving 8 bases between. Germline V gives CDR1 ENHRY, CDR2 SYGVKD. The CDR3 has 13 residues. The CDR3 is CAISDRRDNEQFF. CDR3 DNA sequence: TGTGCCATCAGTGATCGCAGGGACAATGAGCAGTTCTTC.

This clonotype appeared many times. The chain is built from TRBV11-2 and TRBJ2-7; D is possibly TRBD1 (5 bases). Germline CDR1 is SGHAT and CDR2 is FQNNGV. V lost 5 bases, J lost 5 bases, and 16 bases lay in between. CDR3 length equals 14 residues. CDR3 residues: CASSPSGRRDEQYF. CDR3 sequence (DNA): TGTGCCAGCAGCCCCTCAGGGCGTAGGGACGAGCAGTACTTC.

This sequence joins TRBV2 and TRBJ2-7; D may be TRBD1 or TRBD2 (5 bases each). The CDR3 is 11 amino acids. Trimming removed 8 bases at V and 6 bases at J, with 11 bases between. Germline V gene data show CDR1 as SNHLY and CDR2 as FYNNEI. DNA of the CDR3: TGTGCCAGCTCTCCGGGACGCGAGCAGTACTTC. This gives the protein CASSPGREQYF.

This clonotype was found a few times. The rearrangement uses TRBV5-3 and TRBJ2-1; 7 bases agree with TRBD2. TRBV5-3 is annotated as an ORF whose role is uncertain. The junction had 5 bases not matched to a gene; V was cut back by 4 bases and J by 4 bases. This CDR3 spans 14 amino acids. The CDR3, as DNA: TGTGCCAGAAGCCCTAGGGGACTATACAATGAGCAGTTCTTC. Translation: CARSPRGLYNEQFF.

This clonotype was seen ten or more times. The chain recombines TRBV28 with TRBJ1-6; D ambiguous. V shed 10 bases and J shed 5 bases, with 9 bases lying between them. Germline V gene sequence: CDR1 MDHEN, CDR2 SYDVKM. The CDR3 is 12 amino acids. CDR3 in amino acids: CAIRRNNSPLHF. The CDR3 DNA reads TGTGCCATTCGACGGAATAATTCACCCCTCCACTTT.

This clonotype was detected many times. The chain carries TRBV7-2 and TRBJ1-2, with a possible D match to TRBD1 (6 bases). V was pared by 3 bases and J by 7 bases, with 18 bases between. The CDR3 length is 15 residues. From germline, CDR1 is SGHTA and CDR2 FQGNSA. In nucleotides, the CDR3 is TGTGCCAGCAGCTTGCGGACAGCCGGGGAGGGTGGCTACACCTTC. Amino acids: CASSLRTAGEGGYTF.

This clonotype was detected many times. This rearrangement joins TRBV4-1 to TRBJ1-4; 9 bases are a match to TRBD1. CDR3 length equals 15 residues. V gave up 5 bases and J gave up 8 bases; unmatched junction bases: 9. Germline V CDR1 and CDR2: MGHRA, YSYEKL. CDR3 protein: CASSGTGTGREKLFF. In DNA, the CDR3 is TGCGCCAGCAGCGGAACCGGGACAGGGAGGGAAAAACTGTTTTTT.

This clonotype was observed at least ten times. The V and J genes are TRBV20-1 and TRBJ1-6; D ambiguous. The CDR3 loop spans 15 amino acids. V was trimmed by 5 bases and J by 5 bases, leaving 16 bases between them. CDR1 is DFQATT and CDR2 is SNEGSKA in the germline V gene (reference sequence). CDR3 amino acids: CSARARAADNSPLHF. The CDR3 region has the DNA TGCAGTGCTCGGGCCCGGGCAGCAGATAATTCACCCCTCCACTTT.

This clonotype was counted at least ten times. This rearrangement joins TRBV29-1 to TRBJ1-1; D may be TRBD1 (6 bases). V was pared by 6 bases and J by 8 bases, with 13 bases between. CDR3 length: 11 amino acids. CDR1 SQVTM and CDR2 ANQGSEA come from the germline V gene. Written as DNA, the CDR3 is TGCAGCGTAAGGGCAGGGACAGAAGCTTTCTTT. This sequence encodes CSVRAGTEAFF.

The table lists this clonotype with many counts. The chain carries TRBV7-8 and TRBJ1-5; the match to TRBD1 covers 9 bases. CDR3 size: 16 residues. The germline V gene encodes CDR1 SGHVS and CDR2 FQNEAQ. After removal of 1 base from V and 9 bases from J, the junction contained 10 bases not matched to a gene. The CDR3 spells CASSLVTGQGLTPQHF. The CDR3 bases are TGTGCCAGCAGCTTAGTGACGGGACAGGGACTAACGCCCCAGCATTTT. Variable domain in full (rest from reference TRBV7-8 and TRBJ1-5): GAGVSQSPRYKVAKRGQDVALRCDPISGHVSLFWYQQALGQGPEFLTYFQNEAQLDKSGLPSDRFFAERPEGSVSTLKIQRTQQEDSAVYLCASSLVTGQGLTPQHFGDGTRLSIL.

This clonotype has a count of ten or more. The CDR3: CASSQGQGPPHNEQFF. The DNA of the CDR3 is TGTGCCAGCAGCCAAGGGCAGGGGCCTCCCCACAATGAGCAGTTCTTC. The chain has TRBV14 and TRBJ2-1, with a possible D match to TRBD1 (6 bases). Deletions cut 1 base from V and 5 bases from J, with 15 bases between. Germline V gene data show CDR1 as SGHDN and CDR2 as FVKESK. The CDR3 has 16 amino acids.

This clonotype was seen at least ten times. CDR3 protein: CASSLVGQGPLYEQYF. CDR3 coding DNA: TGTGCCAGCAGCTTGGTGGGACAGGGACCCTTATACGAGCAGTACTTC. The rearrangement links TRBV5-5 to TRBJ2-7; 9 bases agree with TRBD1. From germline, CDR1 is SGHKS and CDR2 YYEKEE (reference sequence). There are 16 residues in the CDR3. V trimming: 0 bases; J trimming: 4 bases; junction bases outside the gene matches: 8.

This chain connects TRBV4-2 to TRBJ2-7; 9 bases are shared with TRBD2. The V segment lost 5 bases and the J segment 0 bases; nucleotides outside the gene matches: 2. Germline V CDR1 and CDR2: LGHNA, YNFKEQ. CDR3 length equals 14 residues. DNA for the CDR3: TGTGCCAGCAGCTCTAGCGGGACCTCCTACGAGCAGTACTTC. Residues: CASSSSGTSYEQYF.

The CDR3 DNA follows: TGTGCCAGCAGTCCAACAGGGTGGACTGAAGCTTTCTTT. Residues: CASSPTGWTEAFF. The chain recombines TRBV6-2 or TRBV6-3 with TRBJ1-1; D might be TRBD1 (6 bases). Trimming removed 5 bases from V and 5 bases from J, with 12 bases in between. Germline CDR1 MNHEY, CDR2 SVGEGT. The CDR3 has 13 residues.

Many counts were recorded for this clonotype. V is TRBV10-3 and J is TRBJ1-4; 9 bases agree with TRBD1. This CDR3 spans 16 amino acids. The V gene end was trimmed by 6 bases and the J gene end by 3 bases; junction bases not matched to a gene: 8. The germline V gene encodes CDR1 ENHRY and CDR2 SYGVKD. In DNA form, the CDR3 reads TGTGCCATCAGCAAGGACAGGGGTTTAGCTAATGAAAAACTGTTTTTT. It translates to CAISKDRGLANEKLFF.

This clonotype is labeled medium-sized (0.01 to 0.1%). CDR3 sequence reads: CASSLGRDTDTGELFF. DNA for the CDR3: TGTGCCAGCAGTTTAGGAAGGGATACGGACACCGGGGAGCTGTTTTTT. The V call is TRBV12-3 or TRBV12-4, the J call TRBJ2-2; D is unresolved. The CDR3 loop spans 16 amino acids. V was cut by 1 base and J by 3 bases, with 12 bases left in between.

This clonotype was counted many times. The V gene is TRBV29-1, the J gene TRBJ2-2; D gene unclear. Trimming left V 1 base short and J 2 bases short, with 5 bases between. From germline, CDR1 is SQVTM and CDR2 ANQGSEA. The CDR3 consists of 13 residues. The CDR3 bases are TGCAGCGTTGAAGGTCCTAACACCGGGGAGCTGTTTTTT. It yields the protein CSVEGPNTGELFF.